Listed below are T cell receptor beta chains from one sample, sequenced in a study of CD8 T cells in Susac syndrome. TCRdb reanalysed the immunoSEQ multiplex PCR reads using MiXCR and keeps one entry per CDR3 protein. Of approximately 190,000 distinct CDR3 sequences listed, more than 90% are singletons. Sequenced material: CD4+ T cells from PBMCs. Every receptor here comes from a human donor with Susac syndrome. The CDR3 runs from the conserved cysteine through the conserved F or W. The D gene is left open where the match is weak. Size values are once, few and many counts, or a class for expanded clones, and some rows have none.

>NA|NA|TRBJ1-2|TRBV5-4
TGTGCCAGCGGAGACCCGGGACGGGTGAACTATGGCTACACCTTC
CASGDPGRVNYGYTF
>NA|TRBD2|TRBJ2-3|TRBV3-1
TGTGCCAGCAGCGTACTCACTAGCGGGGGAGGAGGTACGCAGTATTTT
CASSVLTSGGGGTQYF
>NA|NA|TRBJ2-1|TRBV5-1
TGCGCCAGCTTAAAAGATTCCGGCATGTACAATGAGCAGTTCTTC
CASLKDSGMYNEQFF
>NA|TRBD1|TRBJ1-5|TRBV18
TGTGCCAGCTCACTCAGACAGGGTGTTAATCAGCCCCAGCATTTT
CASSLRQGVNQPQHF
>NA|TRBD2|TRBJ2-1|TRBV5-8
TGTGCCAGCAGCTTCCGGGGGGACCCCTACAATGAGCAGTTCTTC
CASSFRGDPYNEQFF
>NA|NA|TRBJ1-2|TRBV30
TGTGCCTGGAGTCCCCCCTTTCGGGGGGCTGGGGGCTACACCTTC
CAWSPPFRGAGGYTF
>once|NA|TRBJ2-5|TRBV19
TGTGCCAGTAGCCCCAGGGTTTTGAAGACCCAGTACTTC
CASSPRVLKTQYF
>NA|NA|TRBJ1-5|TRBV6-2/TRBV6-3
TGTGCCAGCAGTTACGACAGGCCTAGCAATCAGCCCCAGCATTTT
CASSYDRPSNQPQHF
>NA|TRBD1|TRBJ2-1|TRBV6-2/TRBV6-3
TGTGCCAGCAGTTACGCTGACAGGGGGGTGATCGATGAGCAGTTCTTC
CASSYADRGVIDEQFF
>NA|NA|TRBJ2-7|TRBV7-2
TGTGCCAGCAGCGTCTCCTTGGACACCTACGAGCAGTACTTC
CASSVSLDTYEQYF
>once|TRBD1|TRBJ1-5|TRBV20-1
TGCAGTGCTCAGGGGGCCAGCAATCAGCCCCAGCATTTT
CSAQGASNQPQHF
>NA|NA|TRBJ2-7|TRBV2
TGTGCCAGCAAGGCCAGGGGCTACGAGCAGTACTTC
CASKARGYEQYF
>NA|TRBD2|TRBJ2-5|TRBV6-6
TGTGCCAGCAGTTACCCGACTAGCGCCAAAGAGACCCAGTACTTC
CASSYPTSAKETQYF
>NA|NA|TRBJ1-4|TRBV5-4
TGTGCCAGCAGCCCCCGGGCCTCCAATGAAAAACTGTTTTTT
CASSPRASNEKLFF
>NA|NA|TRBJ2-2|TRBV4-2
TGTGCCAGCAGCCAAGAAGCGCAGGTTACCGGGGAGCTGTTTTTT
CASSQEAQVTGELFF
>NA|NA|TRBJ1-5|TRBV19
TGTGCCAGTACCCTTTCGGACGCTTTGGGGCCCCAGCATTTT
CASTLSDALGPQHF
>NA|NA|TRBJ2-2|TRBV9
TGTGCCAGCAGCGTAGCTCAGGGTACCGGGGAGCTGTTTTTT
CASSVAQGTGELFF
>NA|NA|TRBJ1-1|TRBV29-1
TGCAGCGTTGAAGTTTCTTGGCAGGCTGAAGCTTTCTTT
CSVEVSWQAEAFF
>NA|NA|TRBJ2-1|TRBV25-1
TGTGCCAGCAGTGAAGGCATGACGAGGGGCGAGCAGTTCTTC
CASSEGMTRGEQFF
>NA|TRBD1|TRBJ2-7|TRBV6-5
TGTGCCAGCAGTTACAAGCCGACAGGGGGCTACGAGCAGTACTTC
CASSYKPTGGYEQYF
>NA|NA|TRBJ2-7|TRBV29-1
TGCAGCGTTGATGTAAGGGGTTACGAGCAGTACTTC
CSVDVRGYEQYF
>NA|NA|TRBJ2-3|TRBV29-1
TGCAGCGCTGGGCGCACAGATACGCAGTATTTT
CSAGRTDTQYF
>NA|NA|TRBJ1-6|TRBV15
TGTGCGTCCCAAGGGGACTATAATTCACCCCTCCACTTT
CASQGDYNSPLHF
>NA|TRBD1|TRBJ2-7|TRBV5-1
TGCGCCAGCAGCAAGGAAGGACAGGGAGTTGACGAGCAGTACTTC
CASSKEGQGVDEQYF
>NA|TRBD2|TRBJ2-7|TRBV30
TGTGCCTGGAGATGGACTAGCGGGACCTACGAGCAGTACTTC
CAWRWTSGTYEQYF
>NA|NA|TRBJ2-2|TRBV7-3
TGTGCCAGCAGCTCGGACAGCTCGAACACCGGGGAGCTGTTTTTT
CASSSDSSNTGELFF
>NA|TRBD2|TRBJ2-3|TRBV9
TGTGCCAGCAGCTCCCTAGGGGGGACTAGCGGCACAGATACGCAGTATTTT
CASSSLGGTSGTDTQYF
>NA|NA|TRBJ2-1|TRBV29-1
TGCAGCGTGGCCGAACAGTACGGTTTCGTGAATGAGCAGTTCTTC
CSVAEQYGFVNEQFF
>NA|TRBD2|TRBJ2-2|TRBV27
TGTGCCAGCAGTTTCCTGGCTAGCGGAAACACCGGGGAGCTGTTTTTT
CASSFLASGNTGELFF
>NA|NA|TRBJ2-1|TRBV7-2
TGTGCCAGCAGCCCCCAACTTAACTCCTACAATGAGCAGTTCTTC
CASSPQLNSYNEQFF
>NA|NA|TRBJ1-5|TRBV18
TGTGCCAGCTCACCACAGGGAGAGCAGCCCCAGCATTTT
CASSPQGEQPQHF
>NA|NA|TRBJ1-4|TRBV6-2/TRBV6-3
TGTGCCAGCAGACCGCGGACAGAATTTAATGAAAAACTGTTTTTT
CASRPRTEFNEKLFF
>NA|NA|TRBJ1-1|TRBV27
TGTGCCAGGAACACTGAAGCTTTCTTT
CARNTEAFF
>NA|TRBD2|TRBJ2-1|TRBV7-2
TGTGCCAGCAGCTTGATTAGCGGGGGAATACTTGAGCAGTTCTTC
CASSLISGGILEQFF
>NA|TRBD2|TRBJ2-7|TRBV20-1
TGCAGTGCTAGTTTAGCGGGGGGCGCCGAGCAGTACTTC
CSASLAGGAEQYF
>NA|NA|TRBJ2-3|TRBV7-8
TGTGCCAGCAGCCCTCTGCCCAATACGCAGTATTTT
CASSPLPNTQYF
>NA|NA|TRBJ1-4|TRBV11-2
TGTGCCAGCAGCTTAGGGACGTATGAAAAACTGTTTTTT
CASSLGTYEKLFF
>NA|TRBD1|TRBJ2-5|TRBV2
TGTGCCAGCAGTGAACGGACAGGCCAAGAGACCCAGTACTTC
CASSERTGQETQYF
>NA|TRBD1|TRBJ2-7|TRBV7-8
TGTGCCAGCAGCGTGGGACAGGGGGCGCTCCCCTACGAGCAGTACTTC
CASSVGQGALPYEQYF